This T cell receptor (beta chain) is drawn from a study of T cell responses to AZD1222 COVID-19 vaccine (dated by TCRdb to the early 2020s). Looking at the study overall: AZD1222 recipients given second doses at about 4 weeks or at about 12 weeks were pooled, since spike-specific TCR depth and breadth were not found to differ between the two schedules. Trial participants were enrolled into age subgroups of 18-55, 56-69 and 70-plus years, which contained around 150, 29 and 61 TCR-sequenced participants, respectively. A total of more than 230 trial participants underwent TCR sequencing, of whom roughly 210 received two doses of AZD1222 and around 26 received two doses of the MenACWY control vaccine. Study-wide conclusions, independent of this receptor: Most participants were white British and females outnumbered males, and the authors suggested that clonal diversity may have been underestimated. The vaccine-associated CD4 TCRs covered the entire spike protein, and the dominant responses fell in regions 160-218 and 743-854. After two AZD1222 doses, spike-specific TCR breadth and depth were significantly higher than at day 0 and than in MenACWY recipients. Epitopes outside the regions mutated in the B.1.351 and B.1.1.7 variants were reportedly recognized by nearly half of the unique spike-specific TCRs. Conclusions about previously exposed vaccinees were limited because only 5 or 6 AZD1222 recipients were SARS-CoV-2 seropositive at baseline. Because no day 14 peak-response samples were available, the repertoires could be characterized only after the peak T cell response. In the small 56-69-year group, the increase in depth fell short of significance, most likely because of low power.

Regarding this clone: Its antigen is not yet known. Within one base of it there is no much larger clone, and no base qualities were kept.

The CDR3 regions of human TCRbeta chains were subjected to immunosequencing. As for the authors' bioinformatics: Repertoire TCRs were matched against a reference library of SARS-CoV-2-specific TCRs generated with the MIRA antigen-specificity platform. Breadth meant the fraction of unique TCRs that were SARS-CoV-2-associated, whereas depth meant the fraction of total T cells that were SARS-CoV-2-associated. Using the MIRA data, every spike-specific TCR was mapped to the spike region that the TCR reacted to and assigned to either a CD4 or a CD8 class. Log10-transformed breadth and depth values were compared by one-way ANOVA with Sidak's multiple comparisons tests. What TCRdb holds here is the immuneACCESS table cut down to in-frame rearrangements. Part of the clones is not present; checked against another copy, under half of the missing clones reflect an unresolved V gene, and the others are unexplained. Clone size and V and J calls were adopted from that table, with D and trimming inferred from the DNA. The sample includes approximately 57,000 clones, with roughly 86% observed a single time. 15% to 20% of the sample goes to the ten largest clones.

Explained via the paper, the time point label denotes: baseline before first vaccination. Vaccinee samples were obtained from the UK trials COV001 and COV002, which included a single-blind randomized controlled phase 2/3 trial of AZD1222 (ChAdOx1 nCoV-19) in healthy adults. For TCRbeta chain sequencing, PBMC samples were collected from trial participants at day 0 and at day 28 after the second dose. This TCR came from an adult in good health. The sample here was peripheral blood, taken on day 0 of AZD1222 vaccination.

The sequence in DNA is TGTGCCAGCAGCCAAATCAGGGAGTCACAGAGCACAGATACGCAGTATTTT. It translates as CASSQIRESQSTDTQYF. Rearrangement joined TRBV5-4 to TRBJ2-3, with the D segment possibly TRBD1 or TRBD2, each aligning over 5 bases. The germline V gene (reference sequence) gives CDR1 as SGHNT and CDR2 as YYREEE. The CDR3 covers 17 residues, taking in both the cysteine and the phenylalanine. Only CDR3 DNA is held: 51 bases, read in frame from base 1. A distance of 18 bases separates the germline ends of V and J, which lose 4 bases and 0 bases respectively.